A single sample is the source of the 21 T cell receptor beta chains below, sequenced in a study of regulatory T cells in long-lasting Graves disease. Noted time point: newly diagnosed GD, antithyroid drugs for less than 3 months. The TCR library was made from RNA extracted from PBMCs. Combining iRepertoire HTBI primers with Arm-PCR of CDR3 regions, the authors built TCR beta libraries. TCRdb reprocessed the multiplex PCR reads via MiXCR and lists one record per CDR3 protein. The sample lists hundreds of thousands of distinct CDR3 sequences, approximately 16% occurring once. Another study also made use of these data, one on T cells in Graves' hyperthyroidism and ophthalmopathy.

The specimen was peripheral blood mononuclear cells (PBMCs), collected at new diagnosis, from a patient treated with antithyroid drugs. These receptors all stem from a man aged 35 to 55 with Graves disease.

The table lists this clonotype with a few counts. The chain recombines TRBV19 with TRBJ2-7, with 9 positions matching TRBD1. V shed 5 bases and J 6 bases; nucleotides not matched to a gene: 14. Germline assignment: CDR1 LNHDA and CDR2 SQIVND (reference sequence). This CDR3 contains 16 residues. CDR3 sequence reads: CASSRDGWDRASEQYF. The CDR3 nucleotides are TGTGCCAGTAGTCGGGATGGATGGGACAGGGCGAGCGAGCAGTACTTC.

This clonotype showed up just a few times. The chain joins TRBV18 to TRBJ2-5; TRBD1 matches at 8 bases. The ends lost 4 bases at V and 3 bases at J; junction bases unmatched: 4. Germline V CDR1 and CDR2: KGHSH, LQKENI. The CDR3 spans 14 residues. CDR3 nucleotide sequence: TGTGCCAGCTCACAACAGGGACAGGAAGAGACCCAGTACTTC. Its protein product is CASSQQGQEETQYF.

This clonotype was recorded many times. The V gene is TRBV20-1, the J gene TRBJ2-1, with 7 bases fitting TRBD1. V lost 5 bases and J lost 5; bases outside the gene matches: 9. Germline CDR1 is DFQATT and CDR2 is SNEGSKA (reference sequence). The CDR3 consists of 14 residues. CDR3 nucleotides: TGCAGTGCTCCCGTACCGACAGGGCACAATGAGCAGTTCTTC. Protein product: CSAPVPTGHNEQFF.

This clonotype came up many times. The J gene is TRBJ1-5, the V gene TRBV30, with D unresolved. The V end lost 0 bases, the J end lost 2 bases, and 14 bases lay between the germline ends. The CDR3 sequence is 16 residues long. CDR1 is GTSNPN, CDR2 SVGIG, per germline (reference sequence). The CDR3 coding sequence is TGTGCCTGGAGTGTACGGGGATCCGGGCGCAATCAGCCCCAGCATTTT. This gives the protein CAWSVRGSGRNQPQHF.

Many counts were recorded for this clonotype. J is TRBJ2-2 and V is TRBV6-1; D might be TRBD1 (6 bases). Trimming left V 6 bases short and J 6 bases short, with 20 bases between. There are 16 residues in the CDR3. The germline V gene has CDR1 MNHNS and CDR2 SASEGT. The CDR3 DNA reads TGTGCCAGCAGCCCCCAGGGGCCCAGGGGCGCCGGGGAGCTGTTTTTT. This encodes CASSPQGPRGAGELFF.

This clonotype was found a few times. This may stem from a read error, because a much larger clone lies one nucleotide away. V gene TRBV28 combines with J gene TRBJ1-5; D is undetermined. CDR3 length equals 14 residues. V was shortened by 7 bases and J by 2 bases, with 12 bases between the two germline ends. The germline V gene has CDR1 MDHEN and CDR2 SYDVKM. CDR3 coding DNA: TGTGCCAGCACCCAAGGGAGAGGCAATCAGCCCCAGCATTTT. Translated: CASTQGRGNQPQHF.

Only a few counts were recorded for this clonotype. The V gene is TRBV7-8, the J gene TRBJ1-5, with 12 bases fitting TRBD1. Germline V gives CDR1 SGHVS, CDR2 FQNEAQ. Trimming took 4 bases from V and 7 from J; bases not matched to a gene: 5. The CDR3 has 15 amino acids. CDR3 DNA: TGTGCCAGCAGCTGGGACAGGGGGCCAATGCAGCCCCAGCATTTT. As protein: CASSWDRGPMQPQHF.

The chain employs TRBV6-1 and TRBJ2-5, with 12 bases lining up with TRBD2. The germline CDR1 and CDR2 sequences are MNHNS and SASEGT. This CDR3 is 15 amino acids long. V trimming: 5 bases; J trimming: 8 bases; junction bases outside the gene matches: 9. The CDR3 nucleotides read TGTGCCAGCAGTCGGACTAGCGGGGAAGTGGGAACCCAGTACTTC. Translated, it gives CASSRTSGEVGTQYF.

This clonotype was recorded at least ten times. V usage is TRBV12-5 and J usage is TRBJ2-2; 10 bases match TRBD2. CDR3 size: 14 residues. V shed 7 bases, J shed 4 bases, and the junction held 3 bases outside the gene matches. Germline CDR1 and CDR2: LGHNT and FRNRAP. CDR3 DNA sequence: TGTGCTAGTGAAGCGGGAGGGAGCACCGGGGAGCTGTTTTTT. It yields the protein CASEAGGSTGELFF.

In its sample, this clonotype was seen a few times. CDR3 coding DNA: TGTGCCAGCAGCTTGGGGGACAGACACACCGGGGAGCTGTTTTTT. Its protein is CASSLGDRHTGELFF. V is TRBV7-2 and J is TRBJ2-2, with 7 bases lining up with TRBD1. Germline V gives CDR1 SGHTA, CDR2 FQGNSA. CDR3 length: 15 residues. V gave up 3 bases and J gave up 3 bases; unmatched junction bases: 4.

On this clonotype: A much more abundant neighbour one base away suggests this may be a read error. CDR3 DNA sequence: TGTGCCAGCAGTGCCAGGGGCCGGCAGCCCCAGCATTTT. Encoded protein: CASSARGRQPQHF. This rearrangement joins TRBV6-1 to TRBJ1-5; TRBD1 might be the D (6 bases). This CDR3 has 13 amino acids. V was clipped by 4 bases and J by 7 bases, with 11 bases between them. The germline V gene encodes CDR1 MNHNS and CDR2 SASEGT.

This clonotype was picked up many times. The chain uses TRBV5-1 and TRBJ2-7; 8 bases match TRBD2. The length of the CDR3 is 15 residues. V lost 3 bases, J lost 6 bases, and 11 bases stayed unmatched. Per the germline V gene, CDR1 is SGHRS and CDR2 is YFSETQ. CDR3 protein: CASSYPGLEGSEQYF. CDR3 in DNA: TGCGCCAGCAGCTACCCGGGACTAGAGGGTTCCGAGCAGTACTTC.

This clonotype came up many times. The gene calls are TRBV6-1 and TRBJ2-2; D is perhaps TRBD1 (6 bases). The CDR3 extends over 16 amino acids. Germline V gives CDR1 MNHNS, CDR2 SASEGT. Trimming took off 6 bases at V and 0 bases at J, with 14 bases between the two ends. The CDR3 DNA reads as TGTGCCAGCAGACCCGCCCGACAGGCGAACACCGGGGAGCTGTTTTTT. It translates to CASRPARQANTGELFF.

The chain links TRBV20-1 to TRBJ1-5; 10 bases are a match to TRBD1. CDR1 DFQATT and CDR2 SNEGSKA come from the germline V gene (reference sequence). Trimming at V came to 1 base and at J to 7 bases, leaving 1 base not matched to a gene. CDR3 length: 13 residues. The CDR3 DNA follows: TGCAGTGCTAGAGGGGACAGGGGCCAGCCCCAGCATTTT. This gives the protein CSARGDRGQPQHF.

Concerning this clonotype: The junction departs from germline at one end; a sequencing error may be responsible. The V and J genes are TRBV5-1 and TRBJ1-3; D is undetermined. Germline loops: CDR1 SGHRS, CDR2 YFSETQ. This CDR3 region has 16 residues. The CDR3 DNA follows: TGCGCCAGCAGCTTGGCCTTTCCGGGCTCTGGAAGCACCATATATTTT. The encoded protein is CASSLAFPGSGSTIYF.

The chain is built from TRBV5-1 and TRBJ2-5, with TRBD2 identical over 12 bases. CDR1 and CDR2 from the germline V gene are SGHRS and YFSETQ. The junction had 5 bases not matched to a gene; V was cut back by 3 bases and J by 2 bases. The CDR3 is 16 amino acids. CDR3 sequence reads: CASSSGLAGWQETQYF. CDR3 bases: TGCGCCAGCAGCTCCGGACTAGCGGGGTGGCAAGAGACCCAGTACTTC.

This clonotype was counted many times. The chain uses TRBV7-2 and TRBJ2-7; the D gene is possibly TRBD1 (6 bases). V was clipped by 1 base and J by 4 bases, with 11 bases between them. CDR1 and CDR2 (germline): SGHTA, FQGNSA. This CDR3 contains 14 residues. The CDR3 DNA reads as TGTGCCAGCAGCTTAGATGGACAGAGATACGAGCAGTACTTC. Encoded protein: CASSLDGQRYEQYF.

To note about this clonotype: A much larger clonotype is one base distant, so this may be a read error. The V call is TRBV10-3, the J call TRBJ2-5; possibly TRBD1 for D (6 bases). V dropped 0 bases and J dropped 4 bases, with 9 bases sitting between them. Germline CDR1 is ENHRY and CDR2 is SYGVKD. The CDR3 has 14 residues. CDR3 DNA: TGTGCCATCAGTGAGTCGCAGGGGAGAGAGACCCAGTACTTC. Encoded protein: CAISESQGRETQYF.

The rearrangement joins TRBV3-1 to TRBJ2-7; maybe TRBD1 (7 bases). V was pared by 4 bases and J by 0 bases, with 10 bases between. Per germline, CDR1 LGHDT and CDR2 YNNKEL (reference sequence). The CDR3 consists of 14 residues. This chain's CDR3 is CASSPGDSSYEQYF. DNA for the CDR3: TGTGCCAGCAGCCCGGGGGACAGCTCCTACGAGCAGTACTTC.

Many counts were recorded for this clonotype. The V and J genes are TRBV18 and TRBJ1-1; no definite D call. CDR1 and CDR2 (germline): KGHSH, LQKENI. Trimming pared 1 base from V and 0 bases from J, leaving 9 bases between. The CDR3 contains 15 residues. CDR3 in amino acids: CASSPRPEMNTEAFF. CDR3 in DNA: TGTGCCAGCTCACCACGACCGGAAATGAACACTGAAGCTTTCTTT. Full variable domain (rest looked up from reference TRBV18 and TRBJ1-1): NAGVMQNPRHLVRRRGQEARLRCSPMKGHSHVYWYRQLPEEGLKFMVYLQKENIIDESGMPKERFSAEFPKEGPSILRIQQVVRGDSAAYFCASSPRPEMNTEAFFGQGTRLTVV.

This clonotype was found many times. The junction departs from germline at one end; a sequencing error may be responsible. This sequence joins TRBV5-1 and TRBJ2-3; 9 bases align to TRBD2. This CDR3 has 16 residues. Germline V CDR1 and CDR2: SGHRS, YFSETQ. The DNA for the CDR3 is TGTGCCAGCAGCTTGGGACTAGCTGCTAGCACAGATACGCAGTATTTT. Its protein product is CASSLGLAASTDTQYF.